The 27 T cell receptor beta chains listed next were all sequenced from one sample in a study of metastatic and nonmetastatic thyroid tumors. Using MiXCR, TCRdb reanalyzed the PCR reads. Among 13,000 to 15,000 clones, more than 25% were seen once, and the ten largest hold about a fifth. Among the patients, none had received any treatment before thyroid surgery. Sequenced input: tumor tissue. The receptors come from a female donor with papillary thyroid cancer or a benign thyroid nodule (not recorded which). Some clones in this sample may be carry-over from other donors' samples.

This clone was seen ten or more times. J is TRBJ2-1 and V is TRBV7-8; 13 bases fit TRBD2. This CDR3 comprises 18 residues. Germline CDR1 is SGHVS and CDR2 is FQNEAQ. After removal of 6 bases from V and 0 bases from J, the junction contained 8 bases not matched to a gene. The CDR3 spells CASSPGLAGTRSYNEQFF. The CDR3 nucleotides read TGTGCCAGCAGTCCGGGACTAGCGGGGACCCGCTCCTACAATGAGCAGTTCTTC.

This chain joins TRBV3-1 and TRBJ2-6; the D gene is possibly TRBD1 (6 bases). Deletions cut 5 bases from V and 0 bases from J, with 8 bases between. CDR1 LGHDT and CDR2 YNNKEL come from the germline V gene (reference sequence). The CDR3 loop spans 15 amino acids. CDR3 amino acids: CASSIQGSGANVLTF. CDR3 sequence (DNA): TGTGCCAGCAGCATACAGGGCTCTGGGGCCAACGTCCTGACTTTC.

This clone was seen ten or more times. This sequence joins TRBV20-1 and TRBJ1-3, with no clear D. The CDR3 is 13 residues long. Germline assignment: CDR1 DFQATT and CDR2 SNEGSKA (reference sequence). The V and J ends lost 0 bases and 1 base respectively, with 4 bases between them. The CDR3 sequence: CSAREGSGNTIYF. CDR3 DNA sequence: TGCAGTGCTAGAGAGGGGTCTGGAAACACCATATATTTT.

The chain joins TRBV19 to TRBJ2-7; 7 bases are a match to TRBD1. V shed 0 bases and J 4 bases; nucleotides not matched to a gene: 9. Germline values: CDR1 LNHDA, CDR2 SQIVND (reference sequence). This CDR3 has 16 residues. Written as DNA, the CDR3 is TGTGCCAGTAGTATAGAAGGGGTCGACAGGGAGTACGAGCAGTACGTC. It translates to CASSIEGVDREYEQYV.

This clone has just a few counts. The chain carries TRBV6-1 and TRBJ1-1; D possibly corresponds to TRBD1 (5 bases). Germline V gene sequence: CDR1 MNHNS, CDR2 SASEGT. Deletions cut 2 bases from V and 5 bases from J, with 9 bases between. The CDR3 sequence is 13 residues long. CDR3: CASSERGRTEAFF. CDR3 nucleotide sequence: TGTGCCAGCAGTGAAAGGGGTCGGACTGAAGCTTTCTTT.

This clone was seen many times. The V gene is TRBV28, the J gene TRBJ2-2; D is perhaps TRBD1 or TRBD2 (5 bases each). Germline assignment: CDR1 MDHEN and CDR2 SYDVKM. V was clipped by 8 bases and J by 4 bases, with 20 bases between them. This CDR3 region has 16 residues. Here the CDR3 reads CASQFTPGLRTGELFF. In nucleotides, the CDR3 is TGTGCCAGCCAGTTTACCCCGGGGCTGCGCACCGGGGAGCTGTTTTTT. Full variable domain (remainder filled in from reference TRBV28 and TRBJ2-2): DVKVTQSSRYLVKRTGEKVFLECVQDMDHENMFWYRQDPGLGLRLIYFSYDVKMKEKGDIPEGYSVSREKKERFSLILESASTNQTSMYLCASQFTPGLRTGELFFGEGSRLTVL.

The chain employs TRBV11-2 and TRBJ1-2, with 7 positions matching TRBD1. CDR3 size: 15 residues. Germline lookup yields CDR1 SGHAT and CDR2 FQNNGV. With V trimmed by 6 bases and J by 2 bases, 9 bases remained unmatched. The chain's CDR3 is CASREPGQKNYGYTF. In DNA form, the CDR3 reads TGTGCCAGCAGGGAACCGGGACAGAAGAACTATGGCTACACCTTC.

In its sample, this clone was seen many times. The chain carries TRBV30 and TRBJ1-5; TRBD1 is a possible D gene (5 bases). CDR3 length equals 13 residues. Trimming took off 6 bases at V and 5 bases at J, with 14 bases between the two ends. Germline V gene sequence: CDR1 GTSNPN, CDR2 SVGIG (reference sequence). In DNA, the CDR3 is TGTGCCTGTGACGGGGGATCTTATCAGCCCCAGCATTTT. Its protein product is CACDGGSYQPQHF.

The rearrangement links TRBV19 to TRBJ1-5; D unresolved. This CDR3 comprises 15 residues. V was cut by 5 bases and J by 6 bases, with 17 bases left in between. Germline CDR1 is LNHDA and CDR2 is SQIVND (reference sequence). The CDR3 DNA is TGTGCCAGTAGTTTAGGAAGGGTTTTGGGTCAGCCCCAGCATTTT. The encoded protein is CASSLGRVLGQPQHF.

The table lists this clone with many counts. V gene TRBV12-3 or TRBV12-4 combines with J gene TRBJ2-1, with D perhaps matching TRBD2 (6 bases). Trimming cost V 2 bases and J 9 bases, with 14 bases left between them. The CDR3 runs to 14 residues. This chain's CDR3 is CASSLTTGVAEQFF. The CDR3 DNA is TGTGCCAGCAGTTTAACGACGGGAGTAGCTGAGCAGTTCTTC.

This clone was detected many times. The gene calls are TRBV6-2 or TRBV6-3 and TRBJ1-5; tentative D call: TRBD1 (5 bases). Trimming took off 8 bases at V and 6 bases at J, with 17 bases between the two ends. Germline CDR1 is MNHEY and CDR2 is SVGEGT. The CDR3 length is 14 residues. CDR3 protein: CASWGREGVQPQHF. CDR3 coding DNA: TGTGCCAGCTGGGGCAGGGAAGGTGTTCAGCCCCAGCATTTT.

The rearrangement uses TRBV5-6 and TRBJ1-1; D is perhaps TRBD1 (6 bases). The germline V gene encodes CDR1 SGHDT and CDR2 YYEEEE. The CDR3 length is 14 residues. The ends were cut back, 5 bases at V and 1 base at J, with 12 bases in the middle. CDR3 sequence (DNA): TGTGCCAGCAGTCCAAGGGGGTCGAACACTGAAGCTTTCTTT. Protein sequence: CASSPRGSNTEAFF.

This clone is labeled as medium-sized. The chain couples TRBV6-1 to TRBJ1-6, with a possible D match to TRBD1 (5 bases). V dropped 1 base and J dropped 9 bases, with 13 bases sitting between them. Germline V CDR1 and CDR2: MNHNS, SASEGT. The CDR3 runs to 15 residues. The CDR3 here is CASSEVGQGSSPLHF. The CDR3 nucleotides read TGTGCCAGCAGTGAAGTCGGGCAGGGAAGTTCACCCCTCCACTTT.

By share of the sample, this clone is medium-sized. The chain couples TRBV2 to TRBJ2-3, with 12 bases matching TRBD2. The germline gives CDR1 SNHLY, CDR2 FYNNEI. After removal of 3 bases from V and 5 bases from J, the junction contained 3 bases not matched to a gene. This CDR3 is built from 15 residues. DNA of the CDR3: TGTGCCAGCAGTGAGGGACTAGCGGGTGTAGATACGCAGTATTTT. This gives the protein CASSEGLAGVDTQYF.

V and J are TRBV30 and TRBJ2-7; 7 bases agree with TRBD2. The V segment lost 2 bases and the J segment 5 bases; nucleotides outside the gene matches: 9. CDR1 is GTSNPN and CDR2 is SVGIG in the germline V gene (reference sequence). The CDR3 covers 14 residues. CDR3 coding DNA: TGTGCCTGGAGTACCTCCCTTGGGAGGGACGAGCAGTACTTC. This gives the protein CAWSTSLGRDEQYF.

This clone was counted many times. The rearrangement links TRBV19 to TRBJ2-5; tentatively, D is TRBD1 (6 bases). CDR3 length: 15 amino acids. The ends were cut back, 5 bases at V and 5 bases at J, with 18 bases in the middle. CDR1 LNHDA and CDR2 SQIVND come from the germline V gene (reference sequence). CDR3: CASSRWGQAAETQYF. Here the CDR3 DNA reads TGTGCCAGTAGTCGTTGGGGGCAGGCGGCGGAGACCCAGTACTTC.

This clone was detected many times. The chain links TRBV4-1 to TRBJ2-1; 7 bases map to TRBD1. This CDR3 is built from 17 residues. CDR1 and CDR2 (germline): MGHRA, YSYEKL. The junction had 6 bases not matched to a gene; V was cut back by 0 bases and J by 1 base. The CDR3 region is CASSQEWQGVSYNEQFF. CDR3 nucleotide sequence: TGCGCCAGCAGCCAAGAGTGGCAGGGGGTTTCCTACAATGAGCAGTTCTTC.

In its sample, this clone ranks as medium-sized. The CDR3: CASPGGTSGTLRGNNEQFF. The CDR3 nucleotides read TGTGCCAGCCCCGGGGGGACTAGCGGGACCCTTAGAGGGAACAATGAGCAGTTCTTC. This chain uses TRBV6-5 with TRBJ2-1; TRBD2 matches 13 bases. CDR1 is MNHEY and CDR2 is SVGAGI in the germline V gene. The CDR3 runs 19 residues. The ends lost 8 bases at V and 5 bases at J; junction bases unmatched: 18.

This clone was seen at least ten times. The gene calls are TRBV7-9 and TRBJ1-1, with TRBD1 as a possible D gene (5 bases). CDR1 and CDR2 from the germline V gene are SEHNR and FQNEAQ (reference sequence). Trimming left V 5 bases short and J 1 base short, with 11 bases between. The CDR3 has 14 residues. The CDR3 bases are TGTGCCAGCAGCGTACATGGGGGGAACACTGAAGCTTTCTTT. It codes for CASSVHGGNTEAFF.

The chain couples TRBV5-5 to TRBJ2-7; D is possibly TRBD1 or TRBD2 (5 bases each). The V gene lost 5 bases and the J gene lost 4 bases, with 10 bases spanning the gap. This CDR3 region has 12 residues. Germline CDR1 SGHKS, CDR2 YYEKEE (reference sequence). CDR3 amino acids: CASSPWGYEQYF. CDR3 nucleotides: TGTGCCAGCAGTCCCTGGGGGTACGAGCAGTACTTC.

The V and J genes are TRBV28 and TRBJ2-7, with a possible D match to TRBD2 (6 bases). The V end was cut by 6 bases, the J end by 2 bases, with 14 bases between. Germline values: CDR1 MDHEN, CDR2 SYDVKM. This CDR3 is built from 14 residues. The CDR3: CASRPLSGAYEQYF. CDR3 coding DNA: TGTGCCAGCAGACCGCTTTCGGGGGCCTACGAGCAGTACTTC.

The CDR3 nucleotides are TGTGCCTTAGAACCACCCCTCCACTTT. Translated, it gives CALEPPLHF. J is TRBJ1-6 and V is TRBV30; D not resolved. CDR3 size: 9 residues. Trimming removed 7 bases at V and 11 bases at J, with 6 bases between. Looked up from germline, CDR1 is GTSNPN and CDR2 is SVGIG (reference sequence).

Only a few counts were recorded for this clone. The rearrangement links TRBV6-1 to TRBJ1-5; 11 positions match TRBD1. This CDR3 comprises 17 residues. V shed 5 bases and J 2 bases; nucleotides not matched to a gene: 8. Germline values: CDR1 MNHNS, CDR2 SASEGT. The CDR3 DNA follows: TGTGCCAGCAGTCAGAAGGACAGGGGGCTCGGCAATCAGCCCCAGCATTTT. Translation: CASSQKDRGLGNQPQHF.

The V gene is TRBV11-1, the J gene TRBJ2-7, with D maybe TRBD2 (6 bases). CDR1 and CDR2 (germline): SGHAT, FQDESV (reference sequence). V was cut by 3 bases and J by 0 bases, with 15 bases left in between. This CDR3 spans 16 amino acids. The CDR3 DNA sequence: TGTGCCAGCAGCTTGGGATTTGGGGAGGACTCCTACGAGCAGTACTTC. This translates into CASSLGFGEDSYEQYF.

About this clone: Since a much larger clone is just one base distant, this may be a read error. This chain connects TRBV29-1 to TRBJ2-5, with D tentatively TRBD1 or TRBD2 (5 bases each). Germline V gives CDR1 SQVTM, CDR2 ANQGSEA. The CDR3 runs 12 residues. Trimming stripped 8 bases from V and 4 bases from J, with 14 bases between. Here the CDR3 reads CSSLDGGETQYF. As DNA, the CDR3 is TGCAGCTCTCTGGATGGGGGAGAGACCCAGTACTTC.

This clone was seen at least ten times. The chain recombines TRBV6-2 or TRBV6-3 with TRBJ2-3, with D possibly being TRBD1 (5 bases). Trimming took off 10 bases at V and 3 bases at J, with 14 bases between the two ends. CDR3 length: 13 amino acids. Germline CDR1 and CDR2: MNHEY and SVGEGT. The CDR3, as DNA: TGTGCCATCTCCCAGGGTCCTACAGATACGCAGTATTTT. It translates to CAISQGPTDTQYF.

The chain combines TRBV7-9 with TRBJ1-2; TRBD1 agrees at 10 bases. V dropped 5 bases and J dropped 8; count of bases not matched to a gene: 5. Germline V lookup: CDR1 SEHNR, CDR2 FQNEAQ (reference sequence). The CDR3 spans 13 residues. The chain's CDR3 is CASSQTGGKGYTF. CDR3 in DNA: TGTGCCAGCAGCCAGACAGGGGGCAAGGGCTACACCTTC. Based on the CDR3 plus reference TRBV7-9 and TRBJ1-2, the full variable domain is DTGVSQNPRHKITKRGQNVTFRCDPISEHNRLYWYRQTLGQGPEFLTYFQNEAQLEKSRLLSDRFSAERPKGSFSTLEIQRTEQGDSAMYLCASSQTGGKGYTFGSGTRLTVV.